The 19 T cell receptor beta chains below all came from one sample that was sequenced in a study of regulatory T cells in long-lasting Graves disease. Time point denoted: newly diagnosed GD, antithyroid drugs for less than 3 months. PBMC-derived RNA was used for the TCR library. CDR3-region Arm-PCR and iRepertoire HTBI primers produced the TCR beta libraries. TCRdb called the multiplex PCR reads again in MiXCR, with one record for every CDR3 protein. The sample lists approximately 540,000 distinct CDR3 sequences; around 11% were seen once. These sequences were also reported in another study, on T cells in Graves' hyperthyroidism and ophthalmopathy.

Source: peripheral blood mononuclear cells (PBMCs), taken at new diagnosis, from a patient treated with antithyroid drugs. These receptors were obtained from a woman under 40 with Graves disease.

The V call is TRBV24-1, the J call TRBJ2-5; 9 positions agree with TRBD1. J lost 5 bases, V lost 4 bases, and 10 bases had no gene match. The CDR3 sequence is 16 residues long. The germline V gene encodes CDR1 KGHDR and CDR2 SFDVKD. CDR3 sequence (DNA): TGTGCCACCAGTGACTCTGGACAGGGGATTTCGGAGACCCAGTACTTC. It encodes CATSDSGQGISETQYF.

This clonotype has a count of ten or more. This sequence joins TRBV24-1 and TRBJ2-5, with 7 nucleotides matching TRBD1. J was trimmed by 2 bases and V by 3 bases; bases with no gene match: 11. The CDR3 extends over 17 amino acids. Germline V gene lookup returns CDR1 KGHDR and CDR2 SFDVKD. The CDR3 DNA is TGTGCCACCAGTGATGTTATCCCCGGGACAGCTCAAGAGACCCAGTACTTC. Its protein is CATSDVIPGTAQETQYF.

The chain combines TRBV27 with TRBJ1-6; unclear D gene. Trimming shortened V by 4 bases and J by 9 bases, and 25 bases separated the two germline ends. Per the germline V gene, CDR1 is MNHEY and CDR2 is SMNVEV (reference sequence). This CDR3 is 18 amino acids long. The chain's CDR3 is CASSSYGRIAGGSSPLHF. The DNA of the CDR3 is TGTGCCAGCAGTTCATACGGAAGAATAGCGGGAGGAAGTTCACCCCTCCACTTT.

Turning to this clonotype: Since a much larger clone is just one base distant, this may be a read error. The genes are TRBV18 and TRBJ2-3; D is ambiguous. CDR3 size: 13 residues. From germline, CDR1 is KGHSH and CDR2 LQKENI. CDR3 in amino acids: CARSPPTTDTQYF. Here the CDR3 DNA reads TGTGCCCGCTCACCACCTACTACAGATACGCAGTATTTT. Filled out from reference TRBV18 and TRBJ2-3, the complete variable domain reads NAGVMQNPRHLVRRRGQEARLRCSPMKGHSHVYWYRQLPEEGLKFMVYLQKENIIDESGMPKERFSAEFPKEGPSILRIQQVVRGDSAAYFCARSPPTTDTQYFGPGTRLTVL.

This clonotype was detected ten times or more. The chain recombines TRBV19 with TRBJ1-2; TRBD1 is a possible D gene (6 bases). The CDR3 spans 14 residues. The germline gives CDR1 LNHDA, CDR2 SQIVND (reference sequence). V lost 5 bases to trimming and J lost 5 bases, with 15 bases between them. The CDR3 loop reads CASSPRTAPYGYTF. In DNA form, the CDR3 reads TGTGCCAGTAGTCCCCGGACAGCGCCGTATGGCTACACCTTC.

The chain employs TRBV2 and TRBJ1-6; 7 bases fit TRBD1. The CDR3 consists of 14 residues. In germline, CDR1 is SNHLY, CDR2 FYNNEI. V shed 4 bases and J 7 bases; nucleotides not matched to a gene: 4. CDR3 in amino acids: CASSVQGPNSPLHF. CDR3 nucleotide sequence: TGTGCCAGCAGTGTACAGGGGCCCAATTCACCCCTCCACTTT.

This clonotype was detected ten times or more. The CDR3 loop reads CASSSPPPGGVGETQYF. The CDR3 nucleotides are TGTGCCAGCAGTTCCCCACCCCCGGGAGGTGTGGGGGAGACCCAGTACTTC. This chain uses TRBV27 with TRBJ2-5; 7 nucleotides line up with TRBD2. Germline values: CDR1 MNHEY, CDR2 SMNVEV (reference sequence). The CDR3 spans 17 residues. After removal of 4 bases from V and 5 bases from J, the junction contained 16 bases not matched to a gene.

This clonotype showed up many times. This chain uses TRBV20-1 with TRBJ1-6; D not certain. Germline V gene data show CDR1 as DFQATT and CDR2 as SNEGSKA (reference sequence). The V end was cut by 1 base, the J end by 0 bases, with 10 bases between. The CDR3 has 16 amino acids. The CDR3 DNA is TGCAGTGCTAGAGCCCTCGTGGCCTCCTATAATTCACCCCTCCACTTT. The encoded protein is CSARALVASYNSPLHF.

This sequence joins TRBV7-2 and TRBJ2-3; possibly TRBD2 for D (5 bases). CDR3 size: 14 residues. The V and J ends lost 5 bases and 2 bases respectively, with 11 bases between them. Germline V gene data show CDR1 as SGHTA and CDR2 as FQGNSA. For the CDR3, the DNA is TGTGCCAGCAGCGTAACTAGAGCCACAGATACGCAGTATTTT. Encoded protein: CASSVTRATDTQYF.

Many counts were recorded for this clonotype. The V call is TRBV7-9, the J call TRBJ2-5; D is ambiguous. The CDR3 covers 10 residues. Per the germline V gene, CDR1 is SEHNR and CDR2 is FQNEAQ (reference sequence). The V end was cut by 4 bases, the J end by 13 bases, with 10 bases between. The DNA of the CDR3 is TGTGCCAGCAGCTATGAGGTTCTGTACTTC. This codes for CASSYEVLYF.

This clonotype was detected ten times or more. The junction and the germline gene differ at one end; a read error may be behind it. V is TRBV12-3 or TRBV12-4 and J is TRBJ2-7; 9 nucleotides align to TRBD2. This CDR3 is 14 amino acids long. CDR3 region: CASSLTSGLYERYF. The CDR3 DNA sequence: TGTGCCAGCAGTTTGACTAGCGGCTTATACGAGCGGTACTTC.

This clonotype was counted many times. This rearrangement joins TRBV11-3 to TRBJ2-1; weak D call: TRBD2 (5 bases). V was pared by 5 bases and J by 5 bases, with 19 bases between. The CDR3 runs to 16 residues. Germline V gene lookup returns CDR1 SGHNT and CDR2 YENEEA. CDR3 DNA sequence: TGTGCCAGCAGCGCGACCCGAGAGTTGGGAGACAATGAGCAGTTCTTC. Protein: CASSATRELGDNEQFF.

The chain carries TRBV20-1 and TRBJ1-6, with D unresolved. V lost 6 bases to trimming and J lost 7 bases, with 16 bases between them. Germline V gives CDR1 DFQATT, CDR2 SNEGSKA (reference sequence). This CDR3 is 14 amino acids long. CDR3 in DNA: TGCAGTGCCCTACCTGGAGGGCCGAATTCACCCCTCCACTTT. Translating gives CSALPGGPNSPLHF.

This clonotype was seen only a few times. The genes are TRBV7-6 and TRBJ2-7; 8 bases agree with TRBD1. The CDR3 sequence is 14 residues long. V lost 5 bases, J lost 3 bases, and 6 bases stayed unmatched. CDR1 and CDR2 from the germline V gene are SGHVS and FNYEAQ. The CDR3: CASSMDRVNYEQYF. The CDR3 nucleotides read TGTGCCAGCAGCATGGACAGGGTAAACTACGAGCAGTACTTC.

The rearrangement uses TRBV20-1 and TRBJ2-7; 9 nucleotides match TRBD2. This CDR3 spans 17 amino acids. The V gene's germline CDR1 is DFQATT and CDR2 SNEGSKA (reference sequence). The V gene end was trimmed by 0 bases and the J gene end by 6 bases; junction bases not matched to a gene: 15. The CDR3 sequence is CSARDRRGGSAPSEQYF. The CDR3 coding sequence is TGCAGTGCTAGAGACCGGCGGGGGGGGTCGGCCCCGTCCGAGCAGTACTTC.

The chain employs TRBV12-3 or TRBV12-4 and TRBJ2-1, with TRBD2 matching over 11 bases. The CDR3 runs to 15 residues. Losses at the gene ends were 4 bases for V and 10 bases for J; bases not matched to a gene: 9. The CDR3 region is CASSSTGTSGVEQFF. The CDR3 DNA is TGTGCCAGCAGTTCCACCGGGACTAGCGGTGTGGAGCAGTTCTTC.

This clonotype was observed a few times. The rearrangement uses TRBV20-1 and TRBJ1-5; D gene unclear. Germline assignment: CDR1 DFQATT and CDR2 SNEGSKA (reference sequence). V lost 2 bases, J lost 7 bases, and 15 bases lay in between. The CDR3 consists of 14 residues. The CDR3 region has the DNA TGCAGTGCTAGAAGCGAGAAGGTAGGCCAGCCCCAGCATTTT. Its translation is CSARSEKVGQPQHF.

This clonotype came up many times. The chain carries TRBV4-1 and TRBJ1-2; 8 bases match TRBD1. The CDR3 sequence is 16 residues long. Germline loops: CDR1 MGHRA, CDR2 YSYEKL. Unmatched junction bases numbered 11, after V lost 4 bases and J lost 4 bases. CDR3 DNA: TGCGCCAGCAGCCTCGTTTTTGGACAGGGAGTCTATGGCTACACCTTC. Its translation: CASSLVFGQGVYGYTF.

The table lists this clonotype with many counts. This rearrangement joins TRBV7-9 to TRBJ2-5; weak D call: TRBD1 (6 bases). V shed 5 bases and J shed 5 bases, with 18 bases lying between them. This CDR3 is 15 amino acids long. Germline V lookup: CDR1 SEHNR, CDR2 FQNEAQ (reference sequence). CDR3: CASSQGTTLRETQYF. CDR3 coding DNA: TGTGCCAGCAGCCAAGGGACAACCCTTCGGGAGACCCAGTACTTC.